This TCR beta chain was identified in a study of glioma-infiltrating T cells. Findings of the study overall: Non-neoplastic patients had below-expected tissue-blood divergence, while all gliomas exceeded expectation. Very few CDR3 sequences were shared between tissue and blood.

Per germline, CDR1 LNHDA and CDR2 SQIVND (reference sequence). Trimming took off 3 bases at V and 9 bases at J, with 12 bases between the two ends. CDR3 length: 13 residues. Using RNA template, CDR3s of TCR alpha and beta were amplified with iRepertoire arm-PCR. Input was roughly 100-450 ng of tissue mRNA or PBMC total RNA. MiXCR, run by TCRdb on the multiplex PCR reads, gives a single entry per CDR3 protein. The repertoire holds about 180,000 distinct CDR3 sequences, with more than 35% as singletons. About this clonotype itself: Its antigen is not identified.

Sequenced sample: glioma tissue, nonneoplastic brain tissue, or PBMCs (not recorded which). This sequence was found in a human donor with low-grade glioma or glioblastoma, undergoing nonglioma brain surgery, or in good health (not recorded which). V and J are TRBV19 and TRBJ1-5, with D unclear. CDR3 amino acids: CASSILSVSPQHF. CDR3 nucleotide sequence: TGTGCCAGTAGTATCCTGAGCGTTTCGCCCCAGCATTTT.